These T cell receptor beta chains were read from a single sample in a study of CD8+CD57+ T cells in acquired aplastic anemia. MiXCR, run by TCRdb on the reads, gives a single entry per CDR3 protein. In the table there are 400,000 to 450,000 distinct CDR3 sequences, 55% to 70% of which are singletons. The sequencing input was sorted CD4+, CD8+, or CD8+CD57+ T cells (not recorded which) from PBMCs. These receptors all come from a human donor in good health, serving as a control. Both conserved end residues are part of each CDR3. D genes are given only for firm matches. Expanded clones are given a class, and other clones once, few, many or no size at all.

>TRBJ2-7|TRBV29-1|-|-
TGCAGCGCCGGGACACCGTCCGCCTACGAGCAGTACTTC
CSAGTPSAYEQYF
>TRBJ1-5|TRBV7-3|-|-
TGTGCCAGCAGCGGGGTCAGGGAAGATACCCCCGAGCCGTTT
CASSGVREDTPEPF
>TRBJ1-6|TRBV9|TRBD1|-
TGTGCCAGCAGCGTGACCGGGACAGTGAATTCACCCCTCCACTTT
CASSVTGTVNSPLHF
>TRBJ2-7|TRBV7-9|TRBD1|-
TGTGCCAGCAGAGTTATCTCGGACAGGTTCGAAGCTTTCTTC
CASRVISDRFEAFF
>TRBJ1-5|TRBV2|-|-
TGTGCCACCCGGGAGCAGGGCTATCAGCCCCAGCATTTT
CATREQGYQPQHF
>TRBJ2-3|TRBV7-2|-|-
TGTGCCAGCAGCTCATGGGACACCAGTCCAGATACGCAGTATTTT
CASSSWDTSPDTQYF
>TRBJ2-2|TRBV27|TRBD2|many
TGTGCCAGCGGGGGGGTCACCGGGGAGCTGTTTTTT
CASGGVTGELFF
>TRBJ2-1|TRBV7-2|-|-
TGTGCCAGCAGCCGCGGGACCAGGGACAATGAGCAGTTCTTC
CASSRGTRDNEQFF
>TRBJ1-1|TRBV29-1|-|few
TGCAGCGTTAAGGGTGGGCCCACTGAAGCTTTCTTT
CSVKGGPTEAFF
>TRBJ1-2|TRBV20-1|TRBD1|-
TGCAGTGCTAGGAGACAGGGGTTTGACTATGGCTACACCTTC
CSARRQGFDYGYTF